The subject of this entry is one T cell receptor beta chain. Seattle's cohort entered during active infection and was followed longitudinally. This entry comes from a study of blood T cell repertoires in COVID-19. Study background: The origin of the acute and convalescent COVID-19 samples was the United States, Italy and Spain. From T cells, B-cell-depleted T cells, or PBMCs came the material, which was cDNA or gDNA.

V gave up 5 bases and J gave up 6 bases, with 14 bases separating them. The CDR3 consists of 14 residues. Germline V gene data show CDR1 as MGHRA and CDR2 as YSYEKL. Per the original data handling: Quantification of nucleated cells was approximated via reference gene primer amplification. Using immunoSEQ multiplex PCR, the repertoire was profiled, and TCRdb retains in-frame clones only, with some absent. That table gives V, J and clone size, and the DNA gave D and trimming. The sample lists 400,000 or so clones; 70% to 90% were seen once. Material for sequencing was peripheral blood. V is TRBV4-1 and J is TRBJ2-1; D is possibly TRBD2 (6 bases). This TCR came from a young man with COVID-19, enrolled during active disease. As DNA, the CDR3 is TGCGCCAGCAGCAGCCGGGACTGGCTCAATGAGCAGTTCTTC. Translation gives CASSSRDWLNEQFF.